Sequencing of this TCR beta chain was carried out in a study of blood T cell repertoires in COVID-19. Using immunoSEQ multiplex PCR, the repertoire was profiled, and TCRdb retains in-frame clones only, with some absent. The sample includes nearly 200,000 clones, 70% to 90% of them seen just once. The clonotype originates from a woman in her late teens or twenties who had recovered from COVID-19. Sequencing was carried out using PBMCs or T cells enriched from blood (not recorded which).

The DNA for the CDR3 is TGCGCCAGCAGCTTACAGGGCACAGATACGCAGTATTTT. Its protein product is CASSLQGTDTQYF. The J gene is TRBJ2-3, the V gene TRBV5-1, with a possible D match to TRBD1 (5 bases). The CDR3 contains 13 residues. CDR1 is SGHRS and CDR2 is YFSETQ in the germline V gene. V lost 2 bases to trimming and J lost 1 base, with 5 bases between them.